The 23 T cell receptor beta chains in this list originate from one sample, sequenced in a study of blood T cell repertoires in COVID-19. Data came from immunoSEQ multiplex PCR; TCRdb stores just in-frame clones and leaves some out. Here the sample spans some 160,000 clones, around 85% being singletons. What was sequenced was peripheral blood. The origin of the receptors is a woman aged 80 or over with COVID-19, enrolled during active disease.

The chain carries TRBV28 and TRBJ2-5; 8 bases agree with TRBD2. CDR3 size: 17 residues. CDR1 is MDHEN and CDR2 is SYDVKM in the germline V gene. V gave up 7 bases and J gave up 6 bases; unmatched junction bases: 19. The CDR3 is CASKPAEGAGGRQTQYF. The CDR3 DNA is TGTGCCAGCAAGCCCGCTGAAGGGGCGGGAGGCCGACAGACCCAGTACTTC.

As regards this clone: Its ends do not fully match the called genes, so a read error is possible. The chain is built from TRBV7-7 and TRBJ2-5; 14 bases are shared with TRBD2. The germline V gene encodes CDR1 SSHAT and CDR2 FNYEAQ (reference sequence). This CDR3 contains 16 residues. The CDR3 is CASSSGLAGARETQYF. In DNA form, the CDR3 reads TGTGCTAGCAGCTCGGGACTAGCGGGAGCCCGGGAGACCCAGTACTTC.

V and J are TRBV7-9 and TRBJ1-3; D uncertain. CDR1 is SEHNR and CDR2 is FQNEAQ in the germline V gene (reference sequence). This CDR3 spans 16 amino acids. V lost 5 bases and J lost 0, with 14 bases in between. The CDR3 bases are TGTGCCAGCAGCCCGAGACTGACTGTCTCTGGAAACACCATATATTTT. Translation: CASSPRLTVSGNTIYF.

The CDR3 reads CASSRPGLEETQYF. CDR3 coding DNA: TGTGCCAGCAGCCGACCGGGACTAGAAGAGACCCAGTACTTC. This chain uses TRBV7-9 with TRBJ2-5, with 8 bases matching TRBD2. CDR3 size: 14 residues. Looked up from germline, CDR1 is SEHNR and CDR2 is FQNEAQ (reference sequence). With V trimmed by 5 bases and J by 3 bases, 5 bases remained unmatched.

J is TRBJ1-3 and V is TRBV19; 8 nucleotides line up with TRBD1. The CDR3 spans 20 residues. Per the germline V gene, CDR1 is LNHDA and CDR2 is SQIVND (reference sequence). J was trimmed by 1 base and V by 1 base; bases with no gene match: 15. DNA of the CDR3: TGTGCCAGTAGTATAGCCATAAATTCAGGGGGCTTCGCTTCTGGAAACACCATATATTTT. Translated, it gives CASSIAINSGGFASGNTIYF.

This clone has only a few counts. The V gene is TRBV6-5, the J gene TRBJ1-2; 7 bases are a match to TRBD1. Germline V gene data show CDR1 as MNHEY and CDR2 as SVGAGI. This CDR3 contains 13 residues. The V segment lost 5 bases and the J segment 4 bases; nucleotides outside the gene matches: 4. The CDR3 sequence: CASSIQGLYGYTF. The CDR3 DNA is TGTGCCAGCAGTATACAGGGGCTCTATGGCTACACCTTC.

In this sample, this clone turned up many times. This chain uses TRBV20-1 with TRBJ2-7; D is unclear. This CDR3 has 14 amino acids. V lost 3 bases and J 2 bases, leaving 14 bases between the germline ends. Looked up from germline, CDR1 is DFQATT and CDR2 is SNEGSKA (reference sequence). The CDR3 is CSASGGTGAYEQYF. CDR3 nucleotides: TGCAGTGCTAGTGGTGGAACGGGTGCCTACGAGCAGTACTTC.

The DNA for the CDR3 is TGCGCCAGCAGCTTGGAAGCGGGGACGGCCTACGAGCAGTACTTC. It is translated as CASSLEAGTAYEQYF. V usage is TRBV5-1 and J usage is TRBJ2-7, with 7 bases matching TRBD2. The CDR3 runs 15 residues. The J segment lost 2 bases and the V segment lost 0 bases, leaving 5 bases of the junction unmatched. CDR1 SGHRS and CDR2 YFSETQ come from the germline V gene.

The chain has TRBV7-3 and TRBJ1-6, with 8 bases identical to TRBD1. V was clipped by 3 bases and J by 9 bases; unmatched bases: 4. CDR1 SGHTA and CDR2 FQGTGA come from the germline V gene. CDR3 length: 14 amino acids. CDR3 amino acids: CASSLGQAASPLHF. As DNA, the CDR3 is TGTGCCAGCAGCTTGGGACAGGCGGCTTCACCCCTCCACTTT.

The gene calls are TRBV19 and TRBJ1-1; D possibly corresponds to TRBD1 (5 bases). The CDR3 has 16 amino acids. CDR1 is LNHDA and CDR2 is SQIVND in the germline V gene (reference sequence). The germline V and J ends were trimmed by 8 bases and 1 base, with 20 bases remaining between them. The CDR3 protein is CASFKAYGGENTEAFF. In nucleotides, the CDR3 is TGTGCCAGTTTCAAAGCCTATGGGGGGGAGAACACTGAAGCTTTCTTT.

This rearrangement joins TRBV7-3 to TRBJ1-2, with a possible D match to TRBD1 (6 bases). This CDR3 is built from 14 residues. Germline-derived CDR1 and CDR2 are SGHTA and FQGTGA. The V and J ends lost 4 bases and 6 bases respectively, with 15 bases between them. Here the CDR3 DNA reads TGTGCCAGCAGCTCCAATCTACAGGGAGATGGCTACACCTTC. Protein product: CASSSNLQGDGYTF.

This CDR3 reads CASAPWRTGGYTF. Written as DNA, the CDR3 is TGCGCCAGCGCCCCTTGGAGGACCGGGGGCTACACCTTC. The chain couples TRBV10-1 to TRBJ1-2; unclear D gene. CDR1 and CDR2 from the germline V gene are WNHNN and SYGVQD (reference sequence). V was cut by 8 bases and J by 8 bases, with 18 bases left in between. This CDR3 region has 13 residues.

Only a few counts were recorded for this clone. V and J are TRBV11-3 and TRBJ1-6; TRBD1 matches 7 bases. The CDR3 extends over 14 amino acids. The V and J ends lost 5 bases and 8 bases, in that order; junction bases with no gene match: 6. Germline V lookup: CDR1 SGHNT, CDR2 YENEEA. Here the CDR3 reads CASSRGQAYSPLHF. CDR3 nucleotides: TGTGCCAGCAGCCGTGGACAGGCGTATTCACCCCTCCACTTT.

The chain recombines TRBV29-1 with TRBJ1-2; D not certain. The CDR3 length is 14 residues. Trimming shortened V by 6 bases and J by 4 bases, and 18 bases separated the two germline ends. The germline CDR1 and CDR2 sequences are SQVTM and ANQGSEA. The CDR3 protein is CSVDKVARPYGYTF. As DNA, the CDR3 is TGCAGCGTGGATAAGGTGGCCAGGCCCTATGGCTACACCTTC.

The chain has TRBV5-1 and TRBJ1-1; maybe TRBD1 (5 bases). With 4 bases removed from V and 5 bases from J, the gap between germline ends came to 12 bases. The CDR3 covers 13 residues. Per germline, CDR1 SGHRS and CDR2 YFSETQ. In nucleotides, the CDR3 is TGCGCCAGCAGCACCCAGGGAGGAACTGAAGCTTTCTTT. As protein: CASSTQGGTEAFF.

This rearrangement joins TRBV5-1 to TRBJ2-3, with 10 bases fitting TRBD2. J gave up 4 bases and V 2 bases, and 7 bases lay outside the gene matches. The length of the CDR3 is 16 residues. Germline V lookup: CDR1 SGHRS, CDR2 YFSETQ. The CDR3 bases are TGCGCCAGCAGCTTAAATAGCGGGAGGAACGCAGATACGCAGTATTTT. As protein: CASSLNSGRNADTQYF.

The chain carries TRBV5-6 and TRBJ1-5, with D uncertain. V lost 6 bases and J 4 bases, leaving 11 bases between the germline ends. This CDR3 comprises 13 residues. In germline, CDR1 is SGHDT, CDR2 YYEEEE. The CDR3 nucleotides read TGTGCCAGCACGAGGTTTGGGAATCAGCCCCAGCATTTT. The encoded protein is CASTRFGNQPQHF.

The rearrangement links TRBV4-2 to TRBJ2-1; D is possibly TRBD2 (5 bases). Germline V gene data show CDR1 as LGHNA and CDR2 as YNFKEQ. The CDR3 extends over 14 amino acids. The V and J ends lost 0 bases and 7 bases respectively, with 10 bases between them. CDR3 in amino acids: CASSQDSAGNEQFF. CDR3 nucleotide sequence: TGTGCCAGCAGCCAAGATTCGGCGGGTAATGAGCAGTTCTTC.

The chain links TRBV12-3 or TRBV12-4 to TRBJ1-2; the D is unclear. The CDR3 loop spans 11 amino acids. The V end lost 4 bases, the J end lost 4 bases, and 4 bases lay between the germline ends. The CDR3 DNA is TGTGCCAGCAGTTCAGGCTATGGCTACACCTTC. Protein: CASSSGYGYTF.

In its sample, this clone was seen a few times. CDR3 sequence (DNA): TGCGCCAGCAGCTCAGACTTAGCGAATGAGCAGTTCTTC. Translation: CASSSDLANEQFF. The chain carries TRBV5-1 and TRBJ2-1; tentative D call: TRBD2 (5 bases). This CDR3 is built from 13 residues. Germline values: CDR1 SGHRS, CDR2 YFSETQ. Trimming removed 3 bases at V and 7 bases at J, with 11 bases between. The full variable domain, its missing parts supplied by reference TRBV5-1 and TRBJ2-1, is KAGVTQTPRYLIKTRGQQVTLSCSPISGHRSVSWYQQTPGQGLQFLFEYFSETQRNKGNFPGRFSGRQFSNSRSEMNVSTLELGDSALYLCASSSDLANEQFFGPGTRLTVL.

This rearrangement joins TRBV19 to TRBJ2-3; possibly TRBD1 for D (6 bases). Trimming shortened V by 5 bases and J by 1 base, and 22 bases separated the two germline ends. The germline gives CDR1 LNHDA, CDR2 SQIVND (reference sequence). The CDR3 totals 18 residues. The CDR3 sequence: CASSPRGVGTRRTDTQYF. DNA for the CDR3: TGTGCCAGTAGTCCCCGGGGTGTAGGGACAAGACGCACAGATACGCAGTATTTT.

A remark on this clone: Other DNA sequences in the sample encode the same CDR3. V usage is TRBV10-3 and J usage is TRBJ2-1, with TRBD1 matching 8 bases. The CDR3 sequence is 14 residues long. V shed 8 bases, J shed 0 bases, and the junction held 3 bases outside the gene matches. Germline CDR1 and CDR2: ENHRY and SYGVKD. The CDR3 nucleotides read TGTGCCATCCGCGGACAGGGCTCCTACAATGAGCAGTTCTTC. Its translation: CAIRGQGSYNEQFF.

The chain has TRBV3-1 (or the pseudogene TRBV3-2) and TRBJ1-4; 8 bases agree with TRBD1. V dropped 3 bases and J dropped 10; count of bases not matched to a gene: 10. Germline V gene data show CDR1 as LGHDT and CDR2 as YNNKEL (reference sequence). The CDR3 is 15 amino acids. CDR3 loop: CASSHGQGSIGKLFF. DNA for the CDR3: TGTGCCAGCAGCCACGGACAGGGCAGTATCGGAAAACTGTTTTTT.